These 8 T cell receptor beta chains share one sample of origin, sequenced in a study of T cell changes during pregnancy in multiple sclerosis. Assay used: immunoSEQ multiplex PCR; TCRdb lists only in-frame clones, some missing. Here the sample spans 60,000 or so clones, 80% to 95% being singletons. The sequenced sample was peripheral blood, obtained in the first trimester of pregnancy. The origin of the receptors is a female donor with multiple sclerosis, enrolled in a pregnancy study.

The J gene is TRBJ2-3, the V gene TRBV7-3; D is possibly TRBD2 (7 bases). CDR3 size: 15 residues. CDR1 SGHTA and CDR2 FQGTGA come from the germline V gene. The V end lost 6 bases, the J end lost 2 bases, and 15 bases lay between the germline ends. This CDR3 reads CASRSVGGATDTQYF. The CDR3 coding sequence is TGTGCCAGCAGATCCGTGGGGGGGGCCACAGATACGCAGTATTTT.

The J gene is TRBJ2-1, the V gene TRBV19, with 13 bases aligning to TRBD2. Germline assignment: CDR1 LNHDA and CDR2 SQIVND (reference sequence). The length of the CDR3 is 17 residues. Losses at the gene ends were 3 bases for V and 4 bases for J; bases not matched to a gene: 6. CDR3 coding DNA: TGTGCCAGTAGTATCCCCCAACTAGCGGGGGGGTACAATGAGCAGTTCTTC. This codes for CASSIPQLAGGYNEQFF.

CDR3 nucleotides: TGTGCCTGGAGTGACGGGAGGGTTGAAGCTTTCTTT. Encoded protein: CAWSDGRVEAFF. The gene calls are TRBV30 and TRBJ1-1, with unresolved D. Per germline, CDR1 GTSNPN and CDR2 SVGIG (reference sequence). The germline V and J ends were trimmed by 1 base and 7 bases, with 10 bases remaining between them. The CDR3 contains 12 residues.

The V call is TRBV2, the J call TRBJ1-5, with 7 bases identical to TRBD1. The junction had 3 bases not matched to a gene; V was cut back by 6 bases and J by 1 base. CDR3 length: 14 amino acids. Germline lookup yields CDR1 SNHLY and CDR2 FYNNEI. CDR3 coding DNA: TGTGCCAGCAGCGAGGGACAGAGCAATCAGCCCCAGCATTTT. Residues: CASSEGQSNQPQHF. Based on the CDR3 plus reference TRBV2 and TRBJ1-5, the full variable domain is EPEVTQTPSHQVTQMGQEVILRCVPISNHLYFYWYRQILGQKVEFLVSFYNNEISEKSEIFDDQFSVERPDGSNFTLKIRSTKLEDSAMYFCASSEGQSNQPQHFGDGTRLSIL.

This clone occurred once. Here the CDR3 DNA reads TGTGCCGGAGAGAGCAACAATGAGCAGTTCTTC. Translating gives CAGESNNEQFF. The V call is TRBV11-2, the J call TRBJ2-1; no reliable D call. The V end was cut by 11 bases, the J end by 5 bases, with 10 bases between. The germline gives CDR1 SGHAT, CDR2 FQNNGV. CDR3 length: 11 amino acids.

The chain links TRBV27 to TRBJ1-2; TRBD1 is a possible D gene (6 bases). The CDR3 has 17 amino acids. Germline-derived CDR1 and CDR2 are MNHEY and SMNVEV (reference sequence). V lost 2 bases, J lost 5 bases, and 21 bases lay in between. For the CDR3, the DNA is TGTGCCAGCAGTTTAATGGCAGGGGATTCCTCGACTTATGGCTACACCTTC. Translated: CASSLMAGDSSTYGYTF.

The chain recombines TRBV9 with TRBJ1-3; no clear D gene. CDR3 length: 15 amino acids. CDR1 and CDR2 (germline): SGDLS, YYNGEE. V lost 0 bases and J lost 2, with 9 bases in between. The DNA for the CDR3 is TGTGCCAGCAGCGTAGAGGGAGACCCTGGAAACACCATATATTTT. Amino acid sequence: CASSVEGDPGNTIYF.

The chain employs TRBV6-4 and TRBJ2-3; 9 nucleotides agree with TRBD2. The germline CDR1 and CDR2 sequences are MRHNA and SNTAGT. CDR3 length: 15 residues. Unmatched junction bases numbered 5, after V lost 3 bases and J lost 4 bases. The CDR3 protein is CASSEQAGGSDTQYF. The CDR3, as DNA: TGTGCCAGCAGTGAACAGGCGGGGGGGTCAGATACGCAGTATTTT.